A single sample gave rise to the 32 T cell receptor beta chains below, sequenced in a study of blood T cell repertoires in COVID-19. Here immunoSEQ multiplex PCR was the method, and the copy in TCRdb shows in-frame clones only, minus some. The table lists about 55,000 clones, approximately 85% of them singletons. Sequences were obtained from peripheral blood. The source is a human donor in a cohort sampled during active COVID-19.

The rearrangement uses TRBV19 and TRBJ1-5; no clear D gene. V was clipped by 5 bases and J by 2 bases, with 10 bases between them. The germline V gene has CDR1 LNHDA and CDR2 SQIVND (reference sequence). This CDR3 region has 14 residues. CDR3 sequence: CASSPGWGNQPQHF. The CDR3, as DNA: TGTGCCAGTAGTCCCGGGTGGGGCAATCAGCCCCAGCATTTT.

The V call is TRBV7-2, the J call TRBJ1-2; perhaps TRBD1 as D (5 bases). From germline, CDR1 is SGHTA and CDR2 FQGNSA. Between the trimmed V and J ends, which lost 1 base and 4 bases, there was a span of 13 bases. The CDR3 runs to 15 residues. The DNA for the CDR3 is TGTGCCAGCAGCTTAGTCCCTGACAGTACCTATGGCTACACCTTC. The encoded protein is CASSLVPDSTYGYTF.

This clone appeared a single time. The chain carries TRBV6-2 or TRBV6-3 and TRBJ1-2, with D uncertain. Trimming stripped 4 bases from V and 4 bases from J, with 10 bases between. This CDR3 has 13 residues. Germline CDR1 and CDR2: MNHEY and SVGEGT. This CDR3 is CASSSSESYGYTF. The CDR3 DNA is TGTGCCAGCAGTTCGTCGGAGTCCTATGGCTACACCTTC.

This clone showed up just a few times. The J gene is TRBJ2-2, the V gene TRBV7-2; possible D gene TRBD2, 5 bases. The CDR3 has 14 residues. V lost 1 base and J 6 bases, leaving 9 bases between the germline ends. Per the germline V gene, CDR1 is SGHTA and CDR2 is FQGNSA. The CDR3 spells CASSLGLGAGELFF. The CDR3 region has the DNA TGTGCCAGCAGCTTAGGATTGGGAGCCGGGGAGCTGTTTTTT. Based on the CDR3 plus reference TRBV7-2 and TRBJ2-2, the full variable domain is GAGVSQSPSNKVTEKGKDVELRCDPISGHTALYWYRQSLGQGLEFLIYFQGNSAPDKSGLPSDRFSAERTGGSVSTLTIQRTQQEDSAVYLCASSLGLGAGELFFGEGSRLTVL.

The rearrangement uses TRBV18 and TRBJ2-7; 8 bases are a match to TRBD1. This CDR3 comprises 14 residues. Germline CDR1 and CDR2: KGHSH and LQKENI. V trimming: 3 bases; J trimming: 5 bases; junction bases outside the gene matches: 6. CDR3 sequence reads: CASSPAGGGHEQYF. CDR3 DNA sequence: TGTGCCAGCTCACCGGCAGGGGGCGGCCACGAGCAGTACTTC.

The chain couples TRBV5-4 to TRBJ1-2, with D possibly TRBD1 on 6 matching bases. This CDR3 spans 13 amino acids. Germline-derived CDR1 and CDR2 are SGHNT and YYREEE (reference sequence). V shed 4 bases and J shed 8 bases, with 15 bases lying between them. The CDR3 DNA follows: TGTGCCAGCAGCCCCCACAGGGCAGCAGGCTACACCTTC. It encodes CASSPHRAAGYTF.

The CDR3 reads CASSYTQGASTDTQYF. CDR3 in DNA: TGTGCCAGCAGTTACACCCAGGGGGCCAGCACAGATACGCAGTATTTT. The chain employs TRBV6-2 or TRBV6-3 and TRBJ2-3, with 8 bases fitting TRBD1. The CDR3 loop spans 16 amino acids. Trimming cost V 2 bases and J 0 bases; bases outside gene matches: 4. Germline-derived CDR1 and CDR2 are MNHEY and SVGEGT.

The rearrangement uses TRBV2 and TRBJ2-7, with 10 bases fitting TRBD2. The V segment lost 2 bases and the J segment 5 bases; nucleotides outside the gene matches: 3. The CDR3 sequence is 14 residues long. Germline V lookup: CDR1 SNHLY, CDR2 FYNNEI. The CDR3 here is CASSELGLANEQYF. The CDR3 DNA is TGTGCCAGCAGTGAACTGGGACTAGCGAACGAGCAGTACTTC.

This clone was picked up one time. This chain connects TRBV28 to TRBJ1-5; D remains ambiguous. Trimming pared 7 bases from V and 7 bases from J, leaving 14 bases between. There are 13 residues in the CDR3. CDR1 MDHEN and CDR2 SYDVKM come from the germline V gene. The chain's CDR3 is CASIREGGQPQHF. The DNA for the CDR3 is TGTGCCAGCATCCGGGAAGGAGGCCAGCCCCAGCATTTT.

The gene calls are TRBV25-1 and TRBJ1-2; D is perhaps TRBD1 (5 bases). V gave up 6 bases and J gave up 5 bases, with 16 bases separating them. The germline CDR1 and CDR2 sequences are MGHDK and SYGVNS. This CDR3 region has 14 residues. The CDR3 spells CASRGTPNPYGYTF. The CDR3 DNA follows: TGTGCCAGCAGGGGGACTCCAAACCCTTATGGCTACACCTTC.

V usage is TRBV28 and J usage is TRBJ2-7; D might be TRBD1 (5 bases). V was shortened by 7 bases and J by 0 bases, with 10 bases between the two germline ends. CDR1 and CDR2 (germline): MDHEN, SYDVKM. The CDR3 extends over 13 amino acids. The CDR3 spells CASIQGPSYEQYF. CDR3 bases: TGTGCCAGCATTCAGGGTCCCTCCTACGAGCAGTACTTC.

This clone was observed once. The chain uses TRBV7-8 and TRBJ1-3; TRBD1 is a possible D gene (5 bases). The CDR3 totals 15 residues. V was trimmed by 5 bases and J by 0 bases, leaving 11 bases between them. CDR1 and CDR2 from the germline V gene are SGHVS and FQNEAQ. The CDR3 loop reads CASSATGVSGNTIYF. In DNA form, the CDR3 reads TGTGCCAGCAGCGCCACAGGAGTCTCTGGAAACACCATATATTTT.

This chain connects TRBV6-5 to TRBJ2-3; 10 positions agree with TRBD1. J lost 4 bases, V lost 0 bases, and 4 bases had no gene match. The CDR3 is made up of 16 amino acids. The germline gives CDR1 MNHEY, CDR2 SVGAGI. CDR3 bases: TGTGCCAGCAGTTACTCCGGGACAGGGGTCCCAGATACGCAGTATTTT. Its protein is CASSYSGTGVPDTQYF.

The J gene is TRBJ2-2, the V gene TRBV5-4; maybe TRBD2 (6 bases). There are 15 residues in the CDR3. Trimming took off 5 bases at V and 8 bases at J, with 19 bases between the two ends. Germline V CDR1 and CDR2: SGHNT, YYREEE (reference sequence). The CDR3 region is CASRGGPPGAGELFF. For the CDR3, the DNA is TGTGCCAGCAGGGGGGGACCCCCTGGGGCTGGGGAGCTGTTTTTT.

This rearrangement joins TRBV6-6 to TRBJ2-7, with D possibly matching TRBD1 (5 bases). Germline CDR1 MNHNY, CDR2 SVGAGI (reference sequence). Trimming took off 6 bases at V and 2 bases at J, with 14 bases between the two ends. This CDR3 region has 14 residues. The CDR3 loop reads CASSRDSSAYEQYF. For the CDR3, the DNA is TGTGCCAGCAGCCGCGACAGTTCTGCCTACGAGCAGTACTTC.

The CDR3 nucleotides are TGTGCCAGTAGTCCTCCTGTGGCTGATTATAATTCACCCCTCCACTTT. Translation: CASSPPVADYNSPLHF. V is TRBV19 and J is TRBJ1-6; D gene unclear. V shed 5 bases and J shed 4 bases, with 15 bases lying between them. Germline-derived CDR1 and CDR2 are LNHDA and SQIVND (reference sequence). This CDR3 is built from 16 residues.

This rearrangement joins TRBV5-1 to TRBJ1-1; D perhaps matches TRBD1 (6 bases). V lost 1 base to trimming and J lost 5 bases, with 15 bases between them. The germline V gene has CDR1 SGHRS and CDR2 YFSETQ. There are 15 residues in the CDR3. CDR3 sequence reads: CASSLMEGGRTEAFF. The DNA for the CDR3 is TGCGCCAGCAGCTTGATGGAGGGGGGGCGGACTGAAGCTTTCTTT.

The chain recombines TRBV19 with TRBJ1-5; TRBD1 matches 7 bases. V gave up 2 bases and J gave up 5 bases; unmatched junction bases: 6. The V gene's germline CDR1 is LNHDA and CDR2 SQIVND (reference sequence). The CDR3 is made up of 15 amino acids. The CDR3 spells CASSIRQGDYQPQHF. The CDR3 DNA is TGTGCCAGTAGTATAAGACAGGGTGATTATCAGCCCCAGCATTTT.

This clone came up once. The chain combines TRBV3-1 (or the pseudogene TRBV3-2) with TRBJ1-2; 7 bases are a match to TRBD1. The CDR3 consists of 17 residues. The ends lost 6 bases at V and 2 bases at J; junction bases unmatched: 15. The germline V gene has CDR1 LGHDT and CDR2 YNNKEL (reference sequence). CDR3: CASSQASRQGRNYGYTF. DNA for the CDR3: TGTGCCAGCAGTCAGGCGAGTAGACAGGGCCGCAACTATGGCTACACCTTC.

The chain recombines TRBV5-4 with TRBJ2-1; 7 positions agree with TRBD1. The V and J ends lost 4 bases and 7 bases, in that order; junction bases with no gene match: 14. This CDR3 spans 16 amino acids. Per the germline V gene, CDR1 is SGHNT and CDR2 is YYREEE (reference sequence). CDR3 protein: CASSTRWGQRGNEQFF. The CDR3 nucleotides are TGTGCCAGCAGCACCAGGTGGGGACAGAGGGGGAATGAGCAGTTCTTC.

To note about this clone: The sample holds other DNA sequences that translate to the same CDR3. The rearrangement links TRBV12-3 or TRBV12-4 to TRBJ1-2; 7 bases are a match to TRBD1. V lost 5 bases, J lost 7 bases, and 7 bases stayed unmatched. The CDR3 sequence is 13 residues long. The CDR3 loop is CASSPTGVVGYTF. CDR3 bases: TGTGCCAGCAGTCCTACAGGGGTGGTTGGCTACACCTTC.

The chain joins TRBV5-1 to TRBJ2-3; 10 bases fit TRBD1. The germline CDR1 and CDR2 sequences are SGHRS and YFSETQ. The CDR3 extends over 16 amino acids. V lost 1 base, J lost 1 base, and 3 bases stayed unmatched. The CDR3 DNA follows: TGCGCCAGCAGCTTGCGACAGGGGGCGCGCACAGATACGCAGTATTTT. Protein sequence: CASSLRQGARTDTQYF.

The chain combines TRBV5-1 with TRBJ2-1, with 12 bases aligning to TRBD2. There are 15 residues in the CDR3. From germline, CDR1 is SGHRS and CDR2 YFSETQ. J was trimmed by 7 bases and V by 3 bases; bases with no gene match: 5. CDR3 in DNA: TGCGCCAGCAGCTCACTAGCGGGGGGTGTTAATGAGCAGTTCTTC. Translation: CASSSLAGGVNEQFF.

J is TRBJ2-6 and V is TRBV18, with D possibly TRBD1 on 5 matching bases. Germline V gene sequence: CDR1 KGHSH, CDR2 LQKENI. V lost 3 bases, J lost 0 bases, and 15 bases lay in between. The CDR3 totals 18 residues. The CDR3 nucleotides read TGTGCCAGCTCACCGACATCGGACATGCCCTCTGGGGCCAACGTCCTGACTTTC. This gives the protein CASSPTSDMPSGANVLTF. The entire variable domain, with the rest obtained from reference TRBV18 and TRBJ2-6, is as follows: NAGVMQNPRHLVRRRGQEARLRCSPMKGHSHVYWYRQLPEEGLKFMVYLQKENIIDESGMPKERFSAEFPKEGPSILRIQQVVRGDSAAYFCASSPTSDMPSGANVLTFGAGSRLTVL.

This chain uses TRBV28 with TRBJ1-5; 7 bases map to TRBD1. V trimming: 4 bases; J trimming: 1 base; junction bases outside the gene matches: 4. Germline V lookup: CDR1 MDHEN, CDR2 SYDVKM. The CDR3 is made up of 15 amino acids. The CDR3 DNA is TGTGCCAGCAGTTCCCGACAGGGAAGCAATCAGCCCCAGCATTTT. Residues: CASSSRQGSNQPQHF.

This chain connects TRBV19 to TRBJ1-2, with 11 bases aligning to TRBD1. Germline V lookup: CDR1 LNHDA, CDR2 SQIVND (reference sequence). The CDR3 length is 17 residues. V trimming: 3 bases; J trimming: 0 bases; junction bases outside the gene matches: 6. In DNA form, the CDR3 reads TGTGCCAGTAGTATCCCCGGGACAGGGGGAGCTAACTATGGCTACACCTTC. Translation: CASSIPGTGGANYGYTF.

This clone was seen a single time. This rearrangement joins TRBV9 to TRBJ2-3; TRBD2 aligns across 11 bases. The germline V gene has CDR1 SGDLS and CDR2 YYNGEE. V lost 0 bases, J lost 7 bases, and 4 bases stayed unmatched. The CDR3 runs to 15 residues. As DNA, the CDR3 is TGTGCCAGCAGCGTAGATAGCGGGGGGGTATATACGCAGTATTTT. This codes for CASSVDSGGVYTQYF.

This sequence joins TRBV6-5 and TRBJ2-5; tentatively, D is TRBD1 (6 bases). The CDR3 is 13 amino acids. V gave up 0 bases and J gave up 11 bases, with 13 bases separating them. The germline V gene has CDR1 MNHEY and CDR2 SVGAGI. CDR3 DNA sequence: TGTGCCAGCAGTTACTCGGGGGCTCGGATTCAGTACTTC. Residues: CASSYSGARIQYF.

The genes are TRBV3-1 (or the pseudogene TRBV3-2) and TRBJ1-4, with D uncertain. CDR1 is LGHDT and CDR2 is YNNKEL in the germline V gene (reference sequence). The CDR3 contains 15 residues. V gave up 1 base and J gave up 7 bases, with 13 bases separating them. The CDR3 sequence is CASSQGAGTAEKLFF. The CDR3, as DNA: TGTGCCAGCAGCCAAGGGGCAGGAACGGCTGAAAAACTGTTTTTT.

The CDR3 region is CASTSSRGRASYNSPLHF. In DNA form, the CDR3 reads TGTGCCAGCACCTCATCGAGGGGGCGCGCGTCCTATAATTCACCCCTCCACTTT. V gene TRBV5-6 combines with J gene TRBJ1-6; 7 bases fit TRBD1. Germline CDR1 reads SGHDT; CDR2 reads YYEEEE. The CDR3 is 18 residues long. After removal of 6 bases from V and 1 base from J, the junction contained 13 bases not matched to a gene.

The gene calls are TRBV6-1 and TRBJ2-7; 7 bases are a match to TRBD1. Germline V gene data show CDR1 as MNHNS and CDR2 as SASEGT. This CDR3 has 14 amino acids. The J segment lost 6 bases and the V segment lost 3 bases, leaving 8 bases of the junction unmatched. CDR3 residues: CASSEKGDRAEQYF. DNA for the CDR3: TGTGCCAGCAGTGAGAAGGGAGACAGGGCCGAGCAGTACTTC.

The rearrangement joins TRBV3-1 (or the pseudogene TRBV3-2) to TRBJ1-3; unclear D gene. Per germline, CDR1 LGHDT and CDR2 YNNKEL (reference sequence). V dropped 4 bases and J dropped 0 bases, with 16 bases sitting between them. The CDR3 length is 17 residues. CDR3 loop: CASSPLFEGFSGNTIYF. The CDR3 coding sequence is TGTGCCAGCAGCCCCCTTTTCGAGGGCTTCTCTGGAAACACCATATATTTT.